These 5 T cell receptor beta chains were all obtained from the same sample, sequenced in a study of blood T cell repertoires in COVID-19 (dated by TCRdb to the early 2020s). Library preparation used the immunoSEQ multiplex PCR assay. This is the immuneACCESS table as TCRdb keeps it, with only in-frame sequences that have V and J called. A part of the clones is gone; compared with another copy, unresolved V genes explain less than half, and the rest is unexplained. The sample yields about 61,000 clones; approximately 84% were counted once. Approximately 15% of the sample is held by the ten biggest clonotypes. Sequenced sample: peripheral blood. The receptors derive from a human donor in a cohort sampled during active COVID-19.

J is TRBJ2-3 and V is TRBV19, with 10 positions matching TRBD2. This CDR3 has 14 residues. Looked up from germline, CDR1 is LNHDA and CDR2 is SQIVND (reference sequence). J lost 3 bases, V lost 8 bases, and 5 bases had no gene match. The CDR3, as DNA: TGTGCCAGTGCTAGCGGGAGTATAACAGATACGCAGTATTTT. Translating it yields CASASGSITDTQYF.

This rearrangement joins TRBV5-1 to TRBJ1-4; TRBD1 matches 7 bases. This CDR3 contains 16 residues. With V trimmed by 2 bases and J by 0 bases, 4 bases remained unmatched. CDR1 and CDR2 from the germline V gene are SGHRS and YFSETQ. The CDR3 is CASSLGQATTNEKLFF. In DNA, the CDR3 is TGCGCCAGCAGCTTAGGACAGGCAACAACTAATGAAAAACTGTTTTTT.

The CDR3 is CATRAGADTQYF. The CDR3 nucleotides read TGTGCCACCAGGGCGGGAGCAGATACGCAGTATTTT. The genes are TRBV15 and TRBJ2-3; the match to TRBD2 covers 7 bases. The CDR3 is made up of 12 amino acids. CDR1 is LNHNV, CDR2 YYDKDF, per germline (reference sequence). Trimming at V came to 6 bases and at J to 4 bases, leaving 1 base not matched to a gene.

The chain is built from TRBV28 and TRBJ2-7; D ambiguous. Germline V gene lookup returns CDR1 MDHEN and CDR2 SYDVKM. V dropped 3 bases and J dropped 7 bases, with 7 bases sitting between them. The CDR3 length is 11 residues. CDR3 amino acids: CASSFLREQYF. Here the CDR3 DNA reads TGTGCCAGCAGTTTCTTGAGGGAGCAGTACTTC.

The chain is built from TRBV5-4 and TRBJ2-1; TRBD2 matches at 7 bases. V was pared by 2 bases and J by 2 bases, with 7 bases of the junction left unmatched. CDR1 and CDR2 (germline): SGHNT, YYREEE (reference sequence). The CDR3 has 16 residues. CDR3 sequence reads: CASSFGGSGAYNEQFF. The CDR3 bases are TGTGCCAGCAGCTTTGGGGGGAGCGGGGCCTACAATGAGCAGTTCTTC.